These 7 T cell receptor beta chains originate from one sample sequenced in a study of tumor-infiltrating lymphocytes in primary liver carcinoma. Reverse transcription of 500 ng total RNA with a constant-region primer produced TCR beta cDNA. It was through three nested multiplex PCR rounds of slightly modified ARM-PCR that TCR beta libraries arose. The study ran its first two PCR rounds for approximately 10 cycles each, using TRBV1-TRBV30 forward primers and a C-beta reverse primer. TCRdb called the multiplex PCR reads again in MiXCR, with one record for every CDR3 protein. The sample lists about 29,000 distinct CDR3 sequences, 70% to 80% occurring once. Taking 20-30 mg of unsorted bulk tissue, the authors co-extracted RNA and DNA. What was sequenced was liver tumor tissue from sampling region 5. Regarding subset: tumor region T5, tumor centre. The receptors were gathered from a man aged 35 to 55 with primary liver carcinoma and hepatitis B virus infection.

This rearrangement joins TRBV6-5 to TRBJ2-5, with D perhaps TRBD2 (6 bases). Looked up from germline, CDR1 is MNHEY and CDR2 is SVGAGI. The CDR3 length is 12 residues. The V end lost 4 bases, the J end lost 5 bases, and 8 bases lay between the germline ends. The CDR3, as DNA: TGTGCCAGCAGTTCCGGGAGCGAGACCCAGTACTTC. It translates to CASSSGSETQYF.

V is TRBV11-2 and J is TRBJ2-1; 7 bases are a match to TRBD2. The length of the CDR3 is 17 residues. Losses at the gene ends were 0 bases for V and 0 bases for J; bases not matched to a gene: 5. Germline CDR1 and CDR2: SGHAT and FQNNGV. CDR3 in amino acids: CASSLERGKVSYNEQFF. CDR3 coding DNA: TGTGCCAGCAGCTTAGAGCGGGGGAAGGTCTCCTACAATGAGCAGTTCTTC.

This clonotype has only a few counts. The junction differs from germline at one of its ends, possibly a read error. The chain links TRBV6-2 or TRBV6-3 to TRBJ2-3; tentatively, D is TRBD1 (6 bases). The V gene's germline CDR1 is MNHEY and CDR2 SVGEGT. The CDR3 length is 15 residues. For the CDR3, the DNA is TGTGCCAGCAGTAACTCGGCTAGCAGAGGGGGTACGCAGTATTTT. This translates into CASSNSASRGGTQYF.

This clonotype was picked up many times. J is TRBJ1-6 and V is TRBV24-1, with D possibly matching TRBD1 (5 bases). V lost 8 bases, J lost 3 bases, and 16 bases lay in between. This CDR3 region has 16 residues. Germline CDR1 is KGHDR and CDR2 is SFDVKD. The CDR3 region has the DNA TGTGCCACCATCTCGCAGGGAGGAGGCTATAATTCACCCCTCCACTTT. As protein: CATISQGGGYNSPLHF.

Concerning this clonotype: A read error may account for a junction end that differs from germline. The chain combines TRBV11-1 with TRBJ2-7, with D tentatively TRBD1 (5 bases). The CDR3 has 14 amino acids. Per germline, CDR1 SGHAT and CDR2 FQDESV (reference sequence). The CDR3 DNA follows: TGTGCCAGCAGCCCCGTGCAGGGTTCAGGCGAGCAGTGCTTC. This gives the protein CASSPVQGSGEQCF.

This clonotype was counted a few times. The genes are TRBV4-3 and TRBJ1-1; no firm D call. The V gene lost 1 base and the J gene lost 12 bases, with 24 bases spanning the gap. CDR3 size: 16 residues. The germline V gene encodes CDR1 LGHNA and CDR2 YSLEER. The CDR3 DNA sequence: TGCGCCAGCAGCCAAGTCAGCGGCGGGAGCCCGGGGAAAACTTTCTTT. Translated, it gives CASSQVSGGSPGKTFF.

Comment on this clonotype: The conserved closing phenylalanine or tryptophan is absent in this CDR3, likely reflecting a read error. J is TRBJ1-2 and V is TRBV11-2; D not certain. V was cut by 2 bases and J by 0 bases, with 4 bases left in between. This CDR3 contains 13 residues. Germline values: CDR1 SGHAT, CDR2 FQNNGV. The chain's CDR3 is CASSLMANYGYTP. CDR3 nucleotide sequence: TGTGCCAGCAGCTTAATGGCTAACTATGGCTACACCCCC.